Listed below are T cell receptor beta chains from one sample, sequenced in a study of T-cell reconstitution after alpha-beta-depleted transplantation in children. MiXCR was run by TCRdb on the PCR reads, yielding one entry per CDR3 protein. The repertoire holds more than 550,000 distinct CDR3 sequences, with 8% to 11% as singletons. Sample: PBMCs from the stem cell graft donor, taken from the stem cell graft. Source of these receptors: a human donor who donated a stem cell graft to a child with acute myeloid leukemia. The CDR3 runs from the conserved cysteine through the conserved F or W. The order of the fields is V gene, J gene, clone size, D gene, CDR3 DNA, CDR3 protein. D genes are given only for firm matches. For some rows the clone size is stated as once, few or many, or as a class when expanded; others skip it.

TRBV7-9	TRBJ1-5	-	-	TGTGCCAGCAGCTTGTTAGCTGGGCCCCAGCATTTT	CASSLLAGPQHF
TRBV20-1	TRBJ2-1	-	-	TGCAGTGCCCCGCTAACCAATGAGCAGTTCTTC	CSAPLTNEQFF
TRBV20-1	TRBJ2-7	-	-	TGCAGTGCTAGGGAAGTAGGGCGGGGATACGAGCAGTACTTC	CSAREVGRGYEQYF
TRBV30	TRBJ2-1	few	TRBD2	TGTGCCTGGAGTCGGGGGGATAGGAGCAATGAGCAGTTCTTC	CAWSRGDRSNEQFF
TRBV15	TRBJ2-1	-	TRBD2	TGTGCCACCAGCAGAGAGAGGGCCCAGCGGGATTCCTACAATGAGCAGTTCTTC	CATSRERAQRDSYNEQFF
TRBV28	TRBJ2-3	-	TRBD2	TGTGCCAGCAGTCCCCGCGGGCGGGAGGGCCTTGATACGCAGTATTTT	CASSPRGREGLDTQYF
TRBV20-1	TRBJ2-7	many	TRBD2	TGCAGTGCTAGAGATGGAAGCGGGAGGTCCTACGAGCAGTACTTC	CSARDGSGRSYEQYF
TRBV29-1	TRBJ2-3	-	TRBD1	TGCAGCGCCAACCGGGACAGGGGAAGGTCTACGCAGTATTTT	CSANRDRGRSTQYF
TRBV7-2	TRBJ2-7	few	TRBD2	TGTGCCAGCAGCTCCCCGGGAGGCGGGGCCGAGCAGTACTTC	CASSSPGGGAEQYF
TRBV25-1	TRBJ1-1	-	-	TGTGCCAGCACCCTCGGACCGACTGAAGCTTTCTTT	CASTLGPTEAFF
TRBV29-1	TRBJ2-7	many	-	TGCAGCGTTGGGGCGATCAGCTCCTACGAGCAGTACTTC	CSVGAISSYEQYF
TRBV5-5	TRBJ2-3	-	-	TGTGCCAGCAGCTTGGCCGCGACAGTTTCAGATACGCAGTATTTT	CASSLAATVSDTQYF
TRBV6-2/TRBV6-3	TRBJ2-1	many	TRBD2	TGTGCCACCATGAGGCTAGCGGCCTTGTTCTTC	CATMRLAALFF
TRBV12-3/TRBV12-4	TRBJ2-3	few	-	TGTGCCAGCACCCCTTTAGGGGACACCCGGCAGAAAACGCAGTATTTT	CASTPLGDTRQKTQYF
TRBV9	TRBJ1-1	few	-	TGTGCCAGCAGCCCTACCCCATGGAACACTGAAGCTTTCTTT	CASSPTPWNTEAFF
TRBV2	TRBJ2-1	few	-	TGTGCCAGCAGTGAAAGGGGATTGGGGGACAATGAGCAGTTCTTC	CASSERGLGDNEQFF
TRBV9	TRBJ2-7	many	-	TGTGCCAGCAGCGTAGAGGCTAGCGCGGCCTACGAGCAGTACTTC	CASSVEASAAYEQYF
TRBV16	TRBJ2-4	few	TRBD1	TGTGCCAGCAGCCGAGACTTCGGACAGGGGAAAAACATTCAGTACTTC	CASSRDFGQGKNIQYF
TRBV20-1	TRBJ2-7	-	-	TGCAGTGCTAGAGAGCACCCCTCCTACGAGCAGTACTTC	CSAREHPSYEQYF
TRBV7-8	TRBJ1-1	-	-	TGTGCCAGCAGCTTAGAGACTGGCACTGAATCTTTCTTT	CASSLETGTESFF
TRBV6-4	TRBJ2-6	-	TRBD1	TGTGCCCGCAGTTTGCCGAGGACAGGGCTTAGCTCTGGGGCCAACGTCCTGACTTTC	CARSLPRTGLSSGANVLTF
TRBV6-5	TRBJ2-3	many	TRBD2	TGTGCCAGCAGTTTTCTACTAGCGGGAGGACCAGATACGCAGTATTTT	CASSFLLAGGPDTQYF
TRBV12-3/TRBV12-4	TRBJ2-3	many	-	TGTGCCAGCAGTCGGGGGAGTGGCACAGATACGCAGTATTTT	CASSRGSGTDTQYF
TRBV30	TRBJ2-7	-	-	TGTGCCTGGAAGCCCGGTTACGAGCAGTACTTC	CAWKPGYEQYF